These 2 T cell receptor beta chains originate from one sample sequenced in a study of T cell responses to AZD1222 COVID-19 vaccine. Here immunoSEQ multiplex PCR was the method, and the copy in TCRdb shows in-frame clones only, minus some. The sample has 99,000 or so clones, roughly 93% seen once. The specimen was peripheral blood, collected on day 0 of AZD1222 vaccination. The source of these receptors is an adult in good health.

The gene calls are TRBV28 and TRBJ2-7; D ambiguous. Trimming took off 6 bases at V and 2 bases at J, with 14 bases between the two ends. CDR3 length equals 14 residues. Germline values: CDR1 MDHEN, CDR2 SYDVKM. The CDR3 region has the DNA TGTGCCAGCAGCTTACGGCCGAGCGCCTACGAGCAGTACTTC. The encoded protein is CASSLRPSAYEQYF.

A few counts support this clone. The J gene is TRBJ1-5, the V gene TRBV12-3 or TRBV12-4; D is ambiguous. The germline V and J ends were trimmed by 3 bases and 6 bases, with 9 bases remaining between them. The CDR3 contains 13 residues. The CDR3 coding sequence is TGTGCCAGCAGTTTCGGAGGGCGTCAGCCCCAGCATTTT. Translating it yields CASSFGGRQPQHF.